This record covers a single T cell receptor beta chain. As handled by the study authors: Using reference gene primer amplification, nucleated cell counts were estimated. TCRdb's table, derived via immunoSEQ multiplex PCR, lists solely in-frame clones and lacks some. V and J calls and clone size come straight from that table; D and trimming were deduced from the DNA. The table shows about 41,000 clones, with 70% to 90% occurring only once. These data come from a study of blood T cell repertoires in COVID-19. Study in general: Acute and convalescent COVID-19 specimens originated in the United States, Italy and Spain. PBMCs, B-cell-depleted T cells, or T cells were the source of the cDNA or gDNA that made up the material.

Germline V lookup: CDR1 SGDLS, CDR2 YYNGEE. Unmatched junction bases numbered 15, after V lost 3 bases and J lost 3 bases. This CDR3 comprises 18 residues. The chain is built from TRBV9 and TRBJ2-4, with 7 positions matching TRBD1. The source material was peripheral blood. The sequence was obtained from a man between 60 and 70 years old with acute or convalescent COVID-19. The CDR3 DNA is TGTGCCAGCAGCGGGACAGGCCCGGGCATCGTCGACAAAAACATTCAGTACTTC. The encoded protein is CASSGTGPGIVDKNIQYF.